Given below is one T cell receptor beta chain in context. The sample is drawn from a study of shared clonotypes between healthy human individuals. CDR1 is SGHRS and CDR2 is YFSETQ in the germline V gene. After removal of 0 bases from V and 1 base from J, the junction contained 5 bases not matched to a gene. The CDR3 is 16 amino acids. Some clones are missing from TCRdb's copy, which holds only in-frame ones; the method was immunoSEQ multiplex PCR. This sample carries millions of clones, 80% to 95% of them seen once, and the ten largest clones take 0.39%. Sequencing was done on a sample of naive CD4+ T cells from PBMCs. Subset here: CD45RA+ positively selected. The chain joins TRBV5-1 to TRBJ2-5, with TRBD1 identical over 8 bases. This TCR derives from a man younger than 30 in good health. Some clones in this sample may be carry-over from other donors' samples. The CDR3 protein is CASSLAPTGVQETQYF. The CDR3 DNA sequence: TGCGCCAGCAGCTTGGCCCCGACAGGGGTCCAAGAGACCCAGTACTTC.